This T cell receptor beta chain derives from a study of OX40 agonist ivuxolimab in advanced cancers. The data were produced by immunoSEQ multiplex PCR, yet TCRdb's version contains in-frame clones alone and is incomplete. The sample shows about 56,000 clones, approximately 86% of them seen only once. The CDR3 is 11 amino acids. Germline lookup yields CDR1 SNHLY and CDR2 FYNNEI. Trimming removed 5 bases from V and 14 bases from J, with 10 bases in between. The rearrangement uses TRBV2 and TRBJ1-6; D is uncertain. Sequencing was performed on CD4+ or CD8+ T cells sorted from blood, taken in a trial of the OX40 agonist ivuxolimab. The receptor comes from an adult with an advanced solid tumor such as melanoma, head and neck, liver or kidney cancer. The CDR3 region is CASSRERSLHF. The DNA of the CDR3 is TGTGCCAGCAGTCGGGAAAGGTCCCTCCACTTT.